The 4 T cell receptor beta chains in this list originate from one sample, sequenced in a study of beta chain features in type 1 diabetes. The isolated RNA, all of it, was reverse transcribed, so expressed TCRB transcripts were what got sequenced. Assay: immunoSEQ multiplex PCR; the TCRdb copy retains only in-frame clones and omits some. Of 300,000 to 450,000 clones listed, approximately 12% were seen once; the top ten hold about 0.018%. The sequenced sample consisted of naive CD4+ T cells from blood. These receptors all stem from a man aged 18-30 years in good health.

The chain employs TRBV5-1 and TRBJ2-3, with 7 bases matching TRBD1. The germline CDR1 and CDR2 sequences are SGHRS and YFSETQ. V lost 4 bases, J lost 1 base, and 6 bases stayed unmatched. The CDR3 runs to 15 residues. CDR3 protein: CASSLGDRRTDTQYF. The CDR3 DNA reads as TGCGCCAGCAGCCTCGGGGACAGACGCACAGATACGCAGTATTTT.

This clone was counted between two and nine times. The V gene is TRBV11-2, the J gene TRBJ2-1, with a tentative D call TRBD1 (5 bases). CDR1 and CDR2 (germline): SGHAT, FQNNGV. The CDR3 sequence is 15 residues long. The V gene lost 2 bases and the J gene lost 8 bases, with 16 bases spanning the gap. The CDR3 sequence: CASSLRGLGSHEQFF. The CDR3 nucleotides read TGTGCCAGCAGCTTAAGGGGATTGGGATCTCATGAGCAGTTCTTC.

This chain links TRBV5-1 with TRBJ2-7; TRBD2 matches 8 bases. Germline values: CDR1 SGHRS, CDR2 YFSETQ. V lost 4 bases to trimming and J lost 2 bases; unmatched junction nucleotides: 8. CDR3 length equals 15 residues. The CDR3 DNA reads TGCGCCAGCAGCCGCCCCAGCGGGGGCCCCTACGAGCAGTACTTC. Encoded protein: CASSRPSGGPYEQYF.

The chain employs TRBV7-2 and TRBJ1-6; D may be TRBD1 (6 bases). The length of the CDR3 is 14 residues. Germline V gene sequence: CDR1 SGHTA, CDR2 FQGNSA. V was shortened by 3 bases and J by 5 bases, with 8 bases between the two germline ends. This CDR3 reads CASSFGQHNSPLHF. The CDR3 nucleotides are TGTGCCAGCAGCTTTGGACAGCATAATTCACCCCTCCACTTT.